These 16 T cell receptor beta chains originate from one sample sequenced in a study of CD8 T cells in ankylosing spondylitis. Each CDR3 protein is one row after TCRdb ran MiXCR on the 5' RACE reads. The table shows 250,000 to 400,000 distinct CDR3 sequences, with around 10% occurring only once. The sample was blood, either unsorted or a sorted T cell fraction (not recorded which). The receptors were gathered from a female donor with ankylosing spondylitis or in good health (not recorded which).

This clonotype has at least ten counts. This chain uses TRBV5-1 with TRBJ2-1; tentative D call: TRBD1 (5 bases). The CDR3 runs 13 residues. Trimming removed 4 bases from V and 8 bases from J, with 13 bases in between. Germline V CDR1 and CDR2: SGHRS, YFSETQ. This CDR3 reads CASSLLRAYEQFF. The CDR3 DNA is TGCGCCAGCAGCCTCCTCAGGGCCTATGAGCAGTTCTTC.

V and J are TRBV7-3 and TRBJ2-2, with TRBD1 as a possible D gene (6 bases). Germline V gene data show CDR1 as SGHTA and CDR2 as FQGTGA. The CDR3 covers 15 residues. With 2 bases removed from V and 4 bases from J, the gap between germline ends came to 11 bases. CDR3 DNA sequence: TGTGCCAGCAGCTTAGGCTGGGGGCGCACCGGGGAGCTGTTTTTT. Translated: CASSLGWGRTGELFF.

The sample holds many counts of this clonotype. This chain joins TRBV29-1 and TRBJ1-2; no reliable D call. This CDR3 has 11 residues. Germline assignment: CDR1 SQVTM and CDR2 ANQGSEA. V lost 8 bases to trimming and J lost 8 bases, with 15 bases between them. CDR3: CSLSRRTGYTF. For the CDR3, the DNA is TGCAGCCTCTCTCGGCGAACAGGCTACACCTTC. Combining the CDR3 with reference TRBV29-1 and TRBJ1-2 gives the whole variable domain SAVISQKPSRDICQRGTSLTIQCQVDSQVTMMFWYRQQPGQSLTLIATANQGSEATYESGFVIDKFPISRPNLTFSTLTVSNMSPEDSSIYLCSLSRRTGYTFGSGTRLTVV.

A few counts support this clonotype. The chain is built from TRBV5-1 and TRBJ2-1; 8 bases are a match to TRBD2. Germline assignment: CDR1 SGHRS and CDR2 YFSETQ. The CDR3 has 15 residues. Trimming at V came to 0 bases and at J to 6 bases, leaving 5 bases not matched to a gene. The CDR3 DNA reads as TGCGCCAGCAGCTTGGTCGCGGGAGGTAGCAATGAGCAGTTCTTC. Translating it yields CASSLVAGGSNEQFF.

In its sample, this clonotype was seen many times. CDR3 protein: CASSLWGTGTGELFF. In DNA, the CDR3 is TGTGCCAGCAGCTTATGGGGGACCGGCACCGGGGAGCTGTTTTTT. The V and J genes are TRBV7-6 and TRBJ2-2, with D perhaps TRBD1 or TRBD2 (5 bases each). Germline CDR1 reads SGHVS; CDR2 reads FNYEAQ. The germline V and J ends were trimmed by 2 bases and 4 bases, with 11 bases remaining between them. The CDR3 consists of 15 residues.

This clonotype has at least ten counts. This chain links TRBV27 with TRBJ1-1; TRBD1 might be the D (5 bases). Germline V CDR1 and CDR2: MNHEY, SMNVEV (reference sequence). This CDR3 is built from 12 residues. V was trimmed by 8 bases and J by 4 bases, leaving 11 bases between them. The chain's CDR3 is CASGGGVTEAFF. In DNA, the CDR3 is TGTGCCAGCGGGGGTGGGGTCACTGAAGCTTTCTTT.

This clonotype was observed at least ten times. The junction differs from germline at one of its ends, possibly a read error. The chain uses TRBV11-1 and TRBJ2-1, with D maybe TRBD2 (5 bases). Germline CDR1 reads SGHAT; CDR2 reads FQDESV (reference sequence). The CDR3 contains 18 residues. In DNA form, the CDR3 reads TGTGCCAGCAGCCTAGCAGTCATAGCGACGAGCTCCTACAATGAGCAGTTCTTC. Its translation: CASSLAVIATSSYNEQFF.

This clonotype came up many times. J is TRBJ2-5 and V is TRBV5-1, with D possibly being TRBD1 (6 bases). The V and J ends lost 1 base and 1 base respectively, with 11 bases between them. Germline lookup yields CDR1 SGHRS and CDR2 YFSETQ. The CDR3 totals 15 residues. The CDR3: CASSLTGTPQETQYF. The DNA of the CDR3 is TGCGCCAGCAGCTTGACCGGGACACCCCAAGAGACCCAGTACTTC.

This rearrangement joins TRBV7-2 to TRBJ2-1, with TRBD2 matching 8 bases. Trimming removed 5 bases from V and 5 bases from J; junction bases left unmatched: 11. The CDR3 consists of 16 residues. Germline CDR1 is SGHTA and CDR2 is FQGNSA. The CDR3 here is CASSKVSGGGHNEQFF. The CDR3 nucleotides read TGTGCCAGCAGCAAAGTCTCGGGGGGGGGACACAATGAGCAGTTCTTC.

Comment on this clonotype: A much bigger clone sits one base away, suggesting this may be a read error. For the CDR3, the DNA is TGTGCCAGCAGCATAGCGGGTCGGGGGGACCAGCCCCAGCATTTT. Translating it yields CASSIAGRGDQPQHF. V gene TRBV9 combines with J gene TRBJ1-5; maybe TRBD1 (5 bases). The germline V and J ends were trimmed by 4 bases and 7 bases, with 18 bases remaining between them. CDR1 SGDLS and CDR2 YYNGEE come from the germline V gene. The CDR3 consists of 15 residues.

This clonotype was recorded at least ten times. The V call is TRBV20-1, the J call TRBJ2-2; D ambiguous. Trimming removed 1 base from V and 6 bases from J, with 12 bases in between. Looked up from germline, CDR1 is DFQATT and CDR2 is SNEGSKA (reference sequence). CDR3 length equals 14 residues. CDR3 DNA sequence: TGCAGTGCTAGAGTGTTGGGCCGGGCCGGGGAGCTGTTTTTT. Residues: CSARVLGRAGELFF.

This chain links TRBV5-6 with TRBJ1-2; the match to TRBD1 covers 10 bases. V lost 4 bases and J lost 6; bases outside the gene matches: 9. Germline lookup yields CDR1 SGHDT and CDR2 YYEEEE. CDR3 length equals 15 residues. The CDR3 protein is CASSARDRGYHGYTF. The DNA of the CDR3 is TGTGCCAGCAGCGCCCGGGACAGGGGATACCATGGCTACACCTTC.

This clonotype has just a few counts. In nucleotides, the CDR3 is TGTGCCAGCCTGCCGGGGGTGGTGGGGCCCCAGCATTTT. This encodes CASLPGVVGPQHF. The V gene is TRBV28, the J gene TRBJ1-5; D might be TRBD1 (5 bases). V was clipped by 8 bases and J by 9 bases, with 17 bases between them. This CDR3 has 13 amino acids. In germline, CDR1 is MDHEN, CDR2 SYDVKM.

This clonotype came up a few times. This chain links TRBV7-2 with TRBJ2-1, with D perhaps TRBD1 (5 bases). The CDR3 has 13 residues. Deletions cut 5 bases from V and 13 bases from J, with 18 bases between. The germline V gene encodes CDR1 SGHTA and CDR2 FQGNSA. CDR3 loop: CASSRYEIQVQFF. The CDR3 DNA sequence: TGTGCCAGCAGCCGTTACGAAATACAGGTTCAGTTCTTC.

This clonotype appeared many times. J is TRBJ1-4 and V is TRBV29-1, with 10 bases aligning to TRBD1. Germline V gene sequence: CDR1 SQVTM, CDR2 ANQGSEA. V lost 4 bases and J lost 7; bases outside the gene matches: 3. This CDR3 has 13 amino acids. CDR3 amino acids: CSVGQGATEKLFF. CDR3 DNA sequence: TGCAGCGTTGGACAGGGGGCTACTGAAAAACTGTTTTTT. Drawing the rest from reference TRBV29-1 and TRBJ1-4, the complete variable domain is SAVISQKPSRDICQRGTSLTIQCQVDSQVTMMFWYRQQPGQSLTLIATANQGSEATYESGFVIDKFPISRPNLTFSTLTVSNMSPEDSSIYLCSVGQGATEKLFFGSGTQLSVL.

This clonotype was picked up many times. The J gene is TRBJ2-5, the V gene TRBV5-6, with 12 bases that match TRBD2. The CDR3 covers 16 residues. The germline gives CDR1 SGHDT, CDR2 YYEEEE. The V segment lost 4 bases and the J segment 14 bases; nucleotides outside the gene matches: 18. As DNA, the CDR3 is TGTGCCAGCAGCCACATCACTAGCGGGGGGACAATAATGGCCTACTTC. Translating it yields CASSHITSGGTIMAYF.